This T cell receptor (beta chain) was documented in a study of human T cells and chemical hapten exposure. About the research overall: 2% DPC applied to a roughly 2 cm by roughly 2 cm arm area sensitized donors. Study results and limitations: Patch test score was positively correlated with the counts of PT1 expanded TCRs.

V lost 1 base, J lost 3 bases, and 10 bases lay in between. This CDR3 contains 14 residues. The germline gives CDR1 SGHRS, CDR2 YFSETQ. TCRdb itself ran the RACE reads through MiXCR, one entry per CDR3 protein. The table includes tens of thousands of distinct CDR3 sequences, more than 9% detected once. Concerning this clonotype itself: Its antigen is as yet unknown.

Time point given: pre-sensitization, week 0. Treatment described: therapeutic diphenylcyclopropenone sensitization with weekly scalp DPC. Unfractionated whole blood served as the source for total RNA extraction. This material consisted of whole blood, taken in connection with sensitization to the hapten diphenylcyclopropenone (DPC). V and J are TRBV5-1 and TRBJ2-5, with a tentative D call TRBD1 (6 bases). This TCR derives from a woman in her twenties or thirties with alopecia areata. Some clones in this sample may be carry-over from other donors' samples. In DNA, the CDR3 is TGCGCCAGCAGCTTGTCAACAGGGAAAGAGACCCAGTACTTC. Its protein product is CASSLSTGKETQYF.